Listed below are T cell receptor beta chains from one sample, sequenced in a study of T cell responses to AZD1222 COVID-19 vaccine. The repertoire was sequenced with immunoSEQ multiplex PCR; TCRdb's copy has only in-frame clones and lacks some. The sample lists around 28,000 clones, around four fifths occurring once. The specimen was peripheral blood, collected on day 0 of AZD1222 vaccination. Receptors originate from an adult in good health. CDR3s include the opening cysteine and the closing phenylalanine or tryptophan. The order of the fields is clone size, J gene, V gene, CDR3 protein. Some rows have no size entry. The others give once, few or many, or a class for an expanded clone.

clone_size: -
j_call: TRBJ1-2
v_call: TRBV28
cdr3_aa: CASSIGSDYGYTF

clone_size: -
j_call: TRBJ1-5
v_call: TRBV7-2
cdr3_aa: CASSLSSRGGQPQHF

clone_size: -
j_call: TRBJ1-2
v_call: TRBV6-5
cdr3_aa: CASSTMTGGNYGYTF

clone_size: -
j_call: TRBJ1-1
v_call: TRBV13
cdr3_aa: CASRGWGLNEAFF

clone_size: -
j_call: TRBJ2-3
v_call: TRBV5-4
cdr3_aa: CASSPQGRTDTQYF

clone_size: -
j_call: TRBJ1-5
v_call: TRBV6-5
cdr3_aa: CASRRGPLDNQPQHF

clone_size: -
j_call: TRBJ2-3
v_call: TRBV15
cdr3_aa: CATSRGLAVSTDTQYF

clone_size: -
j_call: TRBJ1-5
v_call: TRBV6-5
cdr3_aa: CASSYIRKTGHQPQHF

clone_size: -
j_call: TRBJ1-4
v_call: TRBV29-1
cdr3_aa: CSARAGATTNEKLFF

clone_size: -
j_call: TRBJ1-5
v_call: TRBV7-2
cdr3_aa: CASSLDSGTHQPQHF

clone_size: -
j_call: TRBJ1-2
v_call: TRBV19
cdr3_aa: CASSIGQSPAYGYTF

clone_size: -
j_call: TRBJ2-1
v_call: TRBV27
cdr3_aa: CASSETSGRAYPDNEQFF

clone_size: -
j_call: TRBJ1-2
v_call: TRBV3-1/TRBV3-2
cdr3_aa: CASSQVKGYTGYTF

clone_size: few
j_call: TRBJ1-1
v_call: TRBV6-5
cdr3_aa: CASRVVGNTEAFF

clone_size: -
j_call: TRBJ1-5
v_call: TRBV6-2/TRBV6-3
cdr3_aa: CASSSTFQGSGQPQHF

clone_size: once
j_call: TRBJ1-4
v_call: TRBV5-1
cdr3_aa: CASSNRDRGGSTNEKLFF

clone_size: -
j_call: TRBJ1-1
v_call: TRBV7-2
cdr3_aa: CASSQRTVAGNTEAFF

clone_size: -
j_call: TRBJ1-6
v_call: TRBV20-1
cdr3_aa: CSASFGTGRNSPLHF

clone_size: -
j_call: TRBJ2-3
v_call: TRBV3-1/TRBV3-2
cdr3_aa: CASSQGGGGTDTQYF

clone_size: -
j_call: TRBJ1-6
v_call: TRBV2
cdr3_aa: CASRTNRGIRSPLHF

clone_size: -
j_call: TRBJ1-1
v_call: TRBV10-3
cdr3_aa: CAISDLDSGGTEAFF

clone_size: -
j_call: TRBJ1-5
v_call: TRBV25-1
cdr3_aa: CASSELGAASNQPQHF

clone_size: -
j_call: TRBJ2-3
v_call: TRBV13
cdr3_aa: CASSYTSRDTQYF

clone_size: large
j_call: TRBJ2-1
v_call: TRBV7-8
cdr3_aa: CASSLYFSTYNEQFF

clone_size: few
j_call: TRBJ1-2
v_call: TRBV7-9
cdr3_aa: CASSLAWQGRTGYTF

clone_size: -
j_call: TRBJ1-2
v_call: TRBV3-1/TRBV3-2
cdr3_aa: CASSQSRLDGYTF

clone_size: -
j_call: TRBJ2-3
v_call: TRBV6-5
cdr3_aa: CASRRGESDTQYF

clone_size: -
j_call: TRBJ1-2
v_call: TRBV7-8
cdr3_aa: CASSQLLGPERNYGYTF

clone_size: once
j_call: TRBJ2-4
v_call: TRBV4-2
cdr3_aa: CASSQEDHYSLRAKNIQYF

clone_size: large
j_call: TRBJ2-2
v_call: TRBV9
cdr3_aa: CASSGRRSGGELFF

clone_size: -
j_call: TRBJ1-2
v_call: TRBV29-1
cdr3_aa: CSVEVYRDRGREGRTF

clone_size: -
j_call: TRBJ2-7
v_call: TRBV7-9
cdr3_aa: CASRGTSGDKQYF